The count of the clone carrying this TCR beta chain is one. What it binds is not known. An end of the junction does not agree with germline; a read error may underlie this. The CDR3 contains 15 residues. CDR1 and CDR2 (germline): SGHDN, FVKESK. This sample was taken from a study of tumor and adjacent non-tumor tissue in lung cancer. Whole-study context: About 4.2 million productive TCRbeta reads were obtained per sample on average.

The template was RNA from unsorted bulk tissue. Distant lung tissue was collected more than 3 cm away from the tumor edge. Regarding the study as a whole: Shorter survival was associated with higher TCR diversity in tumors.

A modified ARM-PCR protocol with three rounds of nested PCR amplified TCRbeta. TCRdb called the multiplex PCR reads again in MiXCR, with one record for every CDR3 protein. In the table there are 81,000 or so distinct CDR3 sequences, approximately 80% of which are singletons. The sample comprised distant non-tumor lung tissue. The rearrangement uses TRBV14 and TRBJ2-3; 7 bases fit TRBD2. The source is a man aged 55 to 70 with non-small cell lung cancer. CDR3 sequence (DNA): TGTGCCAGCAGCCAAGTGGGGGGGATCGCAGATACGCAATATTTT. Residues: CASSQVGGIADTQYF.